The 10 T cell receptor beta chains listed next were all sequenced from one sample in a study of cytomegalovirus exposure and HLA in healthy donors. The assay was immunoSEQ multiplex PCR, and TCRdb's table has in-frame clones only and misses some. This sample has more than 150,000 clones, with about 80% found just once. The sequenced sample consisted of PBMCs. These receptors came from a man between 18 and 35 years old in good health and CMV-seropositive.

The chain employs TRBV10-3 and TRBJ2-1, with 9 bases fitting TRBD1. The CDR3 runs 16 residues. Trimming removed 11 bases from V and 5 bases from J; junction bases left unmatched: 16. The germline V gene has CDR1 ENHRY and CDR2 SYGVKD. CDR3 loop: CASTRDRAAIHNEQFF. CDR3 sequence (DNA): TGTGCCTCAACCCGGGACAGGGCCGCAATACACAATGAGCAGTTCTTC.

This rearrangement joins TRBV7-2 to TRBJ2-3; 8 bases are a match to TRBD2. V lost 1 base to trimming and J lost 4 bases; unmatched junction nucleotides: 4. Germline CDR1 is SGHTA and CDR2 is FQGNSA. The CDR3 extends over 15 amino acids. Here the CDR3 reads CASSLGSGRADTQYF. DNA for the CDR3: TGTGCCAGCAGCTTAGGGAGCGGGAGAGCAGATACGCAGTATTTT.

This clone appeared once. The gene calls are TRBV18 and TRBJ1-1; 9 bases match TRBD1. This CDR3 is built from 14 residues. Germline-derived CDR1 and CDR2 are KGHSH and LQKENI. Trimming removed 5 bases from V and 1 base from J; junction bases left unmatched: 2. CDR3 protein: CASSLQGANTEAFF. CDR3 coding DNA: TGTGCCAGCTCATTACAGGGGGCGAACACTGAAGCTTTCTTT.

The rearrangement links TRBV25-1 to TRBJ1-1; weak D call: TRBD1 (6 bases). The germline gives CDR1 MGHDK, CDR2 SYGVNS. Trimming took off 2 bases at V and 3 bases at J, with 13 bases between the two ends. The CDR3 contains 15 residues. The CDR3 reads CASSERNRDDTEAFF. The CDR3 DNA reads as TGTGCCAGCAGTGAACGGAACAGGGACGACACTGAAGCTTTCTTT.

CDR3 sequence: CASNLGARSNQPQHF. The CDR3 region has the DNA TGTGCCAGTAACCTGGGAGCCAGGTCAAATCAGCCCCAGCATTTT. This rearrangement joins TRBV19 to TRBJ1-5; D gene uncertain. V shed 7 bases and J shed 4 bases, with 17 bases lying between them. Germline assignment: CDR1 LNHDA and CDR2 SQIVND (reference sequence). The CDR3 loop spans 15 amino acids.

The CDR3 spells CASSSGDRLNTEAFF. For the CDR3, the DNA is TGTGCCAGCAGCTCCGGGGACAGGTTGAACACTGAAGCTTTCTTT. This chain uses TRBV9 with TRBJ1-1; 8 nucleotides align to TRBD1. This CDR3 has 15 amino acids. Trimming removed 4 bases from V and 0 bases from J; junction bases left unmatched: 5. Germline V CDR1 and CDR2: SGDLS, YYNGEE. The entire variable domain, with the rest obtained from reference TRBV9 and TRBJ1-1, is as follows: DSGVTQTPKHLITATGQRVTLRCSPRSGDLSVYWYQQSLDQGLQFLIQYYNGEERAKGNILERFSAQQFPDLHSELNLSSLELGDSALYFCASSSGDRLNTEAFFGQGTRLTVV.

The rearrangement links TRBV4-3 to TRBJ2-7; no clear D gene. The CDR3 covers 15 residues. The V gene lost 3 bases and the J gene lost 1 base, with 13 bases spanning the gap. Germline loops: CDR1 LGHNA, CDR2 YSLEER. The CDR3 region has the DNA TGCGCCAGCAGCCATCAAACAGATGGTTCCTACGAGCAGTACTTC. Its translation is CASSHQTDGSYEQYF.

The chain employs TRBV19 and TRBJ2-7; TRBD2 aligns across 9 bases. Losses at the gene ends were 3 bases for V and 6 bases for J; bases not matched to a gene: 3. CDR3 length: 13 amino acids. Germline CDR1 LNHDA, CDR2 SQIVND (reference sequence). CDR3 sequence: CASSMGREGEQYF. For the CDR3, the DNA is TGTGCCAGTAGTATGGGGCGGGAGGGCGAGCAGTACTTC.

The chain couples TRBV7-6 to TRBJ1-3, with a possible D match to TRBD1 (6 bases). Trimming cost V 5 bases and J 0 bases, with 14 bases left between them. Germline CDR1 is SGHVS and CDR2 is FNYEAQ. There are 16 residues in the CDR3. The CDR3 spells CASSPKTGGSGNTIYF. DNA for the CDR3: TGTGCCAGCAGCCCGAAGACAGGAGGCTCTGGAAACACCATATATTTT.

The rearrangement joins TRBV9 to TRBJ2-1; possibly TRBD2 for D (6 bases). CDR1 SGDLS and CDR2 YYNGEE come from the germline V gene. The CDR3 runs 17 residues. The ends were cut back, 0 bases at V and 7 bases at J, with 20 bases in the middle. CDR3 coding DNA: TGTGCCAGCAGCGTAGATTTCATGGACTACGTTTGGAATGAGCAGTTCTTC. Amino acids: CASSVDFMDYVWNEQFF.